One and the same sample provided the 15 T cell receptor beta chains below, sequenced in a study of Graves' ophthalmopathy and Graves' hyperthyroidism. Amplified TCR beta CDR3 regions were obtained using RNA transcripts as template. Following a first-round RT-PCR that used HTBI primers, a second-round multiplex PCR was carried out. TCRdb processed the multiplex PCR reads anew with MiXCR; each CDR3 protein has one entry. The data hold 200,000 to 250,000 distinct CDR3 sequences, with about a fifth observed a single time. Sequences were obtained from peripheral blood. Receptors were obtained from a woman in her forties or fifties with Graves' ophthalmopathy.

The sample holds many counts of this clonotype. The chain carries TRBV12-5 and TRBJ2-2; either TRBD1 or TRBD2 may fit D (6 bases each). Trimming removed 0 bases at V and 5 bases at J, with 16 bases between. The CDR3 is made up of 17 amino acids. Germline CDR1 and CDR2: LGHNT and FRNRAP. CDR3 coding DNA: TGTGCTAGTGGTTTGGTACTCAGGGGTGGAGGGACCGGGGAGCTGTTTTTT. Its translation is CASGLVLRGGGTGELFF.

At least ten counts were recorded for this clonotype. The J gene is TRBJ2-5, the V gene TRBV7-9; the match to TRBD1 covers 8 bases. The V segment lost 5 bases and the J segment 4 bases; nucleotides outside the gene matches: 6. This CDR3 is 14 amino acids long. Germline V gene lookup returns CDR1 SEHNR and CDR2 FQNEAQ (reference sequence). The CDR3, as DNA: TGTGCCAGCAGCCCCAAGGACAGGGCAGAGACCCAGTACTTC. Translating gives CASSPKDRAETQYF.

In this sample, this clonotype turned up many times. The chain joins TRBV20-1 to TRBJ2-7, with D perhaps TRBD2 (7 bases). Trimming left V 3 bases short and J 5 bases short, with 20 bases between. This CDR3 contains 15 residues. Germline V gene lookup returns CDR1 DFQATT and CDR2 SNEGSKA (reference sequence). In DNA, the CDR3 is TGCAGTGCTAGGGGAGGGGGAGGGCTCGTTAACGAGCAGTACTTC. It encodes CSARGGGGLVNEQYF.

This clonotype was recorded many times. The chain has TRBV19 and TRBJ1-5; D remains ambiguous. V was cut by 1 base and J by 2 bases, with 9 bases left in between. Germline-derived CDR1 and CDR2 are LNHDA and SQIVND (reference sequence). The CDR3 covers 15 residues. This CDR3 is CASSIARSGNQPQHF. The CDR3 DNA is TGTGCCAGTAGTATAGCCAGGTCGGGCAATCAGCCCCAGCATTTT.

Ten or more counts support this clonotype. This chain uses TRBV5-1 with TRBJ2-7; D assignment may be TRBD1 or TRBD2 (5 bases each). Germline V gene data show CDR1 as SGHRS and CDR2 as YFSETQ. The CDR3 loop spans 14 amino acids. V was shortened by 0 bases and J by 6 bases, with 13 bases between the two germline ends. In DNA form, the CDR3 reads TGCGCCAGCAGCTTGGCCAAGGGGACGGGCGAGCAGTACTTC. Translation gives CASSLAKGTGEQYF.

In its sample, this clonotype was seen many times. The chain links TRBV28 to TRBJ2-7, with 10 bases lining up with TRBD2. The CDR3 runs to 15 residues. The V and J ends lost 2 bases and 3 bases, in that order; junction bases with no gene match: 4. Germline V gene sequence: CDR1 MDHEN, CDR2 SYDVKM. The CDR3 DNA reads as TGTGCCAGCAGTTTAGTTCTAGCGGGAGTCTACGAGCAGTACTTC. Protein sequence: CASSLVLAGVYEQYF.

Ten or more counts support this clonotype. The chain uses TRBV10-2 and TRBJ2-7, with TRBD1 identical over 9 bases. Germline CDR1 reads WSHSY; CDR2 reads SAAADI. V was clipped by 0 bases and J by 4 bases; unmatched bases: 13. CDR3 length: 18 amino acids. The CDR3 region is CASSESVRDRGEEYEQYF. CDR3 sequence (DNA): TGCGCCAGCAGTGAGTCTGTTCGAGACAGGGGGGAGGAATACGAGCAGTACTTC.

This clonotype has a count of ten or more. This chain joins TRBV19 and TRBJ2-5; 9 positions match TRBD1. The CDR3 is 19 residues long. Trimming took 5 bases from V and 5 from J; bases not matched to a gene: 21. Germline CDR1 is LNHDA and CDR2 is SQIVND (reference sequence). The CDR3 spells CASSRHAQQGALRWETQYF. CDR3 nucleotide sequence: TGTGCCAGTAGTCGCCACGCACAACAGGGGGCGCTGAGGTGGGAGACCCAGTACTTC. The full variable domain, rest sourced from reference TRBV19 and TRBJ2-5, is DGGITQSPKYLFRKEGQNVTLSCEQNLNHDAMYWYRQDPGQGLRLIYYSQIVNDFQKGDIAEGYSVSREKKESFPLTVTSAQKNPTAFYLCASSRHAQQGALRWETQYFGPGTRLLVL.

This clonotype was recorded many times. The chain recombines TRBV30 with TRBJ2-7; the D gene is possibly TRBD2 (5 bases). The CDR3 loop spans 12 amino acids. V gave up 8 bases and J gave up 4 bases, with 15 bases separating them. From germline, CDR1 is GTSNPN and CDR2 SVGIG (reference sequence). CDR3 sequence reads: CAGRELGYEQYF. The CDR3 coding sequence is TGTGCCGGTAGGGAGCTGGGATACGAGCAGTACTTC. Using reference TRBV30 and TRBJ2-7 for the parts outside the CDR3, the full variable domain is SQTIHQWPATLVQPVGSPLSLECTVEGTSNPNLYWYRQAAGRGLQLLFYSVGIGQISSEVPQNLSASRPQDRQFILSSKKLLLSDSGFYLCAGRELGYEQYFGPGTRLTVT.

V is TRBV6-1 and J is TRBJ1-2, with D tentatively TRBD1 (5 bases). This CDR3 has 14 amino acids. CDR1 and CDR2 from the germline V gene are MNHNS and SASEGT. The V end lost 6 bases, the J end lost 2 bases, and 13 bases lay between the germline ends. DNA of the CDR3: TGTGCCAGCAGGGCGGCGGACAAGAACTATGGCTACACCTTC. Translated: CASRAADKNYGYTF.

This clonotype was picked up many times. V gene TRBV27 combines with J gene TRBJ1-2; TRBD1 aligns across 9 bases. V shed 5 bases and J 8 bases; nucleotides not matched to a gene: 12. From germline, CDR1 is MNHEY and CDR2 SMNVEV (reference sequence). The CDR3 has 15 residues. CDR3: CASSRPGQGKEGYTF. The CDR3 nucleotides are TGTGCCAGCAGTCGACCGGGACAGGGAAAAGAGGGCTACACCTTC.

This clonotype was observed many times. This sequence joins TRBV5-1 and TRBJ2-7; 10 bases align to TRBD1. V was clipped by 0 bases and J by 6 bases; unmatched bases: 15. The CDR3 covers 18 residues. CDR1 SGHRS and CDR2 YFSETQ come from the germline V gene. This CDR3 is CASSLAPVERTGGVEQYF. The DNA of the CDR3 is TGCGCCAGCAGCTTGGCCCCCGTGGAGAGGACAGGGGGTGTCGAGCAGTACTTC.

To note about this clonotype: This may arise from a read error, as a much more abundant clone is one base away. The chain couples TRBV20-1 to TRBJ1-5; D possibly corresponds to TRBD1 (6 bases). Trimming shortened V by 1 base and J by 4 bases, and 14 bases separated the two germline ends. The germline V gene encodes CDR1 DFQATT and CDR2 SNEGSKA (reference sequence). CDR3 length equals 15 residues. CDR3 in DNA: TGCAGTGCTAGAGCCCCCAGGGGTACTAATCAGCCCCAGCATTTT. Its translation is CSARAPRGTNQPQHF.

The rearrangement links TRBV6-1 to TRBJ1-5; D possibly corresponds to TRBD1 (5 bases). V was trimmed by 0 bases and J by 5 bases, leaving 11 bases between them. The germline V gene has CDR1 MNHNS and CDR2 SASEGT. CDR3 size: 15 residues. The CDR3 loop reads CASSEAHGAYQPQHF. CDR3 nucleotides: TGTGCCAGCAGTGAAGCGCACGGGGCCTATCAGCCCCAGCATTTT.

This clonotype was counted at least ten times. This sequence joins TRBV12-3 or TRBV12-4 and TRBJ2-7; D is uncertain. This CDR3 spans 12 amino acids. The germline V and J ends were trimmed by 5 bases and 6 bases, with 11 bases remaining between them. CDR3 loop: CASSPTLFEQYF. The DNA of the CDR3 is TGTGCCAGCAGTCCTACTCTGTTCGAGCAGTACTTC.